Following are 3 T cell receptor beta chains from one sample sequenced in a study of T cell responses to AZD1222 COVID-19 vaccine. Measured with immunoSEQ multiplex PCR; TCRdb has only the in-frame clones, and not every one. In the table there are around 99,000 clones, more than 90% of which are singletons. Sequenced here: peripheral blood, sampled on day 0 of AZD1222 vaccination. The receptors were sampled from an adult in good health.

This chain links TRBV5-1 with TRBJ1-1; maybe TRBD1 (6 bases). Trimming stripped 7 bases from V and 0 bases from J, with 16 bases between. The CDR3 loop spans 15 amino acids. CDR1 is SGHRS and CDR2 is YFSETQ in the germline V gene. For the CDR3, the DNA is TGCGCCAGCCAGAAACAGGGAGGATTGAACACTGAAGCTTTCTTT. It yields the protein CASQKQGGLNTEAFF.

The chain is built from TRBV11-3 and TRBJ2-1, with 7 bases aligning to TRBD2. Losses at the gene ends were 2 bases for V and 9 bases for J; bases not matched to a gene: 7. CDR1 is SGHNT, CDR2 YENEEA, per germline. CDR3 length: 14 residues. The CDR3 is CASSLNPRGSEQFF. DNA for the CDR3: TGTGCCAGCAGCTTAAACCCCCGCGGGAGTGAGCAGTTCTTC.

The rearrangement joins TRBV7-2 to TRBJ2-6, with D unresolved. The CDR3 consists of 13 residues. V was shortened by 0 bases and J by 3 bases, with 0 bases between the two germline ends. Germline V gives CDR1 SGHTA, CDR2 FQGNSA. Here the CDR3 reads CASSLAGANVLTF. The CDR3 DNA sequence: TGTGCCAGCAGCTTAGCTGGGGCCAACGTCCTGACTTTC.